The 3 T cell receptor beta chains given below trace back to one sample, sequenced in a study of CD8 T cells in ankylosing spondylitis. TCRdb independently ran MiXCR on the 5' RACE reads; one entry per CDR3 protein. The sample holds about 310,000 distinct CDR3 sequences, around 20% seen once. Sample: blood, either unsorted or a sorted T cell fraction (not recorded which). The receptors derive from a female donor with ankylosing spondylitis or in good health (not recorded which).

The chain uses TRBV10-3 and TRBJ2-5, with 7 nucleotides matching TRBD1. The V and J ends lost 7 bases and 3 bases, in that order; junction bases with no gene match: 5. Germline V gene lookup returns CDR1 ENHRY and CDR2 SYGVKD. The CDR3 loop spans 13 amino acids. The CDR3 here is CAIKGGTEETQYF. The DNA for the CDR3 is TGTGCCATCAAAGGTGGGACAGAAGAGACCCAGTACTTC.

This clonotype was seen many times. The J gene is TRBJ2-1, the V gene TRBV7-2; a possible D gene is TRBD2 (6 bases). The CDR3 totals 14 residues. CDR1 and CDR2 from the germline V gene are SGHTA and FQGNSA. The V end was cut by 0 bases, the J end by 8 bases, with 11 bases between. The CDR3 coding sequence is TGTGCCAGCAGCTTAGCCGGGAGAAACGATGAGCAGTTCTTC. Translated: CASSLAGRNDEQFF.

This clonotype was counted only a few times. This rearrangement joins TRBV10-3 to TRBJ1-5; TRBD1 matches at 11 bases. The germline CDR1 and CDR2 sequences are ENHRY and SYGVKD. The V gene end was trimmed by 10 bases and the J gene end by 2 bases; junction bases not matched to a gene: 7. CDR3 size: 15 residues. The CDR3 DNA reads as TGTGCCACTCGGACAGGGGGCGCGGGCAATCAGCCCCAGCATTTT. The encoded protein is CATRTGGAGNQPQHF.